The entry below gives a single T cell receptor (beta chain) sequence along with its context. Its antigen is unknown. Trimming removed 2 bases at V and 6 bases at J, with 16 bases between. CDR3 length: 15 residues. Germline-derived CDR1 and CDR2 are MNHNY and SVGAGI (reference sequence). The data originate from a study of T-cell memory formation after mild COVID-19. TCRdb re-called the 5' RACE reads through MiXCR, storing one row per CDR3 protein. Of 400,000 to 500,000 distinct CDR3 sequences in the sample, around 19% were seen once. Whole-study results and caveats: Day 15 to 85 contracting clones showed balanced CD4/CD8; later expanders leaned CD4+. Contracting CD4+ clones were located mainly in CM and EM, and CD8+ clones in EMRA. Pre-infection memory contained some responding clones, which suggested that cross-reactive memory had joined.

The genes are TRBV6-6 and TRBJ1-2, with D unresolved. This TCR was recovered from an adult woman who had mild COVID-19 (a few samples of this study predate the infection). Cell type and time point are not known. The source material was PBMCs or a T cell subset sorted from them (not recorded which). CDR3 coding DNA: TGTGCCAGCAGTTACCCGCCCCGGTCGGGGAATGGCTACACCTTC. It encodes CASSYPPRSGNGYTF.